This TCR beta chain was retrieved from a study of T cell responses to AZD1222 COVID-19 vaccine. Study as a whole: Pooling of second doses given at about 4 or about 12 weeks was done.

Remarks on this clone: The antigen remains undetermined.

Study results and limitations: The donor group comprised mostly white British people and more females; the analysis possibly underestimated clonal diversity. Only a handful of AZD1222 recipients, more than 5 in all, had baseline seropositivity. Of spike-specific TCRs, nearly half reportedly target regions left unmutated in variants.

V lost 6 bases, J lost 2 bases, and 5 bases stayed unmatched. Germline assignment: CDR1 ENHRY and CDR2 SYGVKD. The CDR3 is 15 residues long. Measured with immunoSEQ multiplex PCR; TCRdb has only the in-frame clones, and not every one. The sample holds 100,000 to 150,000 clones, around 90% seen once. This sequence originates from an adult in good health. This material consisted of peripheral blood, taken on day 0 of AZD1222 vaccination. The chain joins TRBV10-3 to TRBJ2-3; 10 bases are shared with TRBD2. The DNA for the CDR3 is TGTGCCATCAGAACTAGCGGGGCCTACACAGATACGCAGTATTTT. It codes for CAIRTSGAYTDTQYF.